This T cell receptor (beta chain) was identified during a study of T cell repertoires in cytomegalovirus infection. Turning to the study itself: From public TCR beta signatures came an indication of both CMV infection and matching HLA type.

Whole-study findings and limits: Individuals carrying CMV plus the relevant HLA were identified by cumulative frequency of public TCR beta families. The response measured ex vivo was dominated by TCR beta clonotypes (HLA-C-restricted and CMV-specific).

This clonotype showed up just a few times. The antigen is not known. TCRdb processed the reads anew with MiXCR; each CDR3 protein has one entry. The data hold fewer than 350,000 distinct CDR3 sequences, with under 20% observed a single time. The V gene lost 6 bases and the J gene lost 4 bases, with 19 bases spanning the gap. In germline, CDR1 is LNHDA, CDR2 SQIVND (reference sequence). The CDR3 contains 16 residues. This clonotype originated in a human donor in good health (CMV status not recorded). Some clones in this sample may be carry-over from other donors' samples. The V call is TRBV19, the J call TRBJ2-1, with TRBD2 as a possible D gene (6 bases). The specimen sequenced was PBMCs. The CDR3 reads CASSPRGTLGYNEQFF. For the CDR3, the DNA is TGTGCCAGTAGCCCTAGAGGGACTCTTGGTTACAATGAGCAGTTCTTC.